This TCR beta chain emerged from a study of ipilimumab plus nivolumab after autologous stem cell transplantation. General observations from the study: The authors say TCR, Treg and microbiome findings warrant further study.

Losses at the gene ends were 6 bases for V and 4 bases for J; bases not matched to a gene: 4. CDR1 MNHEY and CDR2 SMNVEV come from the germline V gene (reference sequence). The CDR3 length is 14 residues. Measured with immunoSEQ multiplex PCR; TCRdb has only the in-frame clones, and not every one. Of about 17,000 clones in the sample, approximately 80% are singletons; the top ten hold 35% to 40%. Turning to this clone: Its antigen is not identified.

The specimen was PBMCs, collected in a trial of ipilimumab plus nivolumab as post-transplant consolidation. This TCR came from a male donor with diffuse large B-cell lymphoma. The rearrangement joins TRBV27 to TRBJ2-1, with TRBD1 identical over 9 bases. The CDR3 DNA reads as TGTGCCAGCAGAGGGACAGGGTATTACAATGAGCAGTTCTTC. Translation gives CASRGTGYYNEQFF.